The following is a T cell receptor (beta chain) sequence with its context. This record belongs to a study of T cell clones after liver transplantation. The CDR3 consists of 13 residues. The V end lost 10 bases, the J end lost 2 bases, and 14 bases lay between the germline ends. Germline lookup yields CDR1 LNHDA and CDR2 SQIVND (reference sequence). Produced via immunoSEQ multiplex PCR; TCRdb's table is partial and in-frame only. The table lists approximately 25,000 clones, around three quarters of them singletons. The receptor was isolated from a human donor who received a liver transplant. V gene TRBV19 combines with J gene TRBJ1-1; perhaps TRBD1 as D (6 bases). This sample comprised CD4+ T cells from blood, obtained before liver transplant. The DNA of the CDR3 is TGTGCCACTCGTGGGGGCACAAACACTGAAGCTTTCTTT. It specifies CATRGGTNTEAFF.